The 18 T cell receptor beta chains given below trace back to one sample, sequenced in a study of OX40 agonist ivuxolimab in advanced cancers. Some clones are missing from TCRdb's copy, which holds only in-frame ones; the method was immunoSEQ multiplex PCR. The sample includes over 55,000 clones, roughly nine tenths of them seen just once. This material consisted of CD4+ or CD8+ T cells sorted from blood, taken in a trial of the OX40 agonist ivuxolimab. The source is an adult with an advanced solid tumor such as melanoma, head and neck, liver or kidney cancer.

The genes are TRBV7-9 and TRBJ2-7; D is unclear. CDR1 is SEHNR, CDR2 FQNEAQ, per germline (reference sequence). The V and J ends lost 3 bases and 2 bases respectively, with 8 bases between them. The CDR3 sequence is 13 residues long. The CDR3 region is CASSLAGPYEQYF. The CDR3 DNA reads TGTGCCAGCAGCTTGGCCGGGCCCTACGAGCAGTACTTC.

The gene calls are TRBV9 and TRBJ2-5; D may correspond to TRBD1 or TRBD2 (5 bases each). The V gene lost 0 bases and the J gene lost 5 bases, with 14 bases spanning the gap. Germline assignment: CDR1 SGDLS and CDR2 YYNGEE. The CDR3 contains 15 residues. CDR3 coding DNA: TGTGCCAGCAGCGTAGTTGGGGGTGGGGTTGAGACCCAGTACTTC. Translated, it gives CASSVVGGGVETQYF.

The CDR3 coding sequence is TGTGCCAGCAGTGAGGTCAGCAGGACGATCCCATTTAGCACAGATACGCAGTATTTT. It specifies CASSEVSRTIPFSTDTQYF. This chain joins TRBV6-1 and TRBJ2-3; D unresolved. CDR3 length: 19 residues. The germline gives CDR1 MNHNS, CDR2 SASEGT. V lost 3 bases to trimming and J lost 0 bases, with 22 bases between them.

The chain recombines TRBV2 with TRBJ2-5, with TRBD2 as a possible D gene (7 bases). TRBJ2-7 explains the end of the DNA better; the J call may be wrong. This CDR3 region has 16 residues. Germline V gene data show CDR1 as SNHLY and CDR2 as FYNNEI. DNA of the CDR3: TGTGCCAGCAGTGACGTCAGGGGCGGGGGCGTGTACGAGCAGTACTTC. Its protein product is CASSDVRGGGVYEQYF.

The J gene is TRBJ1-5, the V gene TRBV2; the match to TRBD1 covers 7 bases. The V gene's germline CDR1 is SNHLY and CDR2 FYNNEI. Losses at the gene ends were 4 bases for V and 10 bases for J; bases not matched to a gene: 13. The CDR3 is 15 amino acids. Here the CDR3 reads CASSGGDRESNPQHF. The DNA of the CDR3 is TGTGCCAGCAGTGGAGGAGACAGGGAGAGTAACCCCCAGCATTTT.

This clone appeared once. The V call is TRBV7-8, the J call TRBJ2-5; 10 nucleotides line up with TRBD1. After removal of 7 bases from V and 4 bases from J, the junction contained 6 bases not matched to a gene. The CDR3 is 14 residues long. From germline, CDR1 is SGHVS and CDR2 FQNEAQ. The CDR3 DNA reads as TGTGCCAGCACTAGGACAGGGGGTGGAGAGACCCAGTACTTC. Its protein product is CASTRTGGGETQYF.

The CDR3 coding sequence is TGTGCCAGCAGGAGGGGTAATGAAAAACTGTTTTTT. Translating gives CASRRGNEKLFF. The V call is TRBV14, the J call TRBJ1-4, with a possible D match to TRBD1 (5 bases). Germline V gene data show CDR1 as SGHDN and CDR2 as FVKESK. The CDR3 runs to 12 residues. The V end was cut by 6 bases, the J end by 4 bases, with 6 bases between.

In this sample, this clone turned up a few times. The chain links TRBV5-6 to TRBJ1-4, with D possibly being TRBD1 (5 bases). This CDR3 is 15 amino acids long. Trimming cost V 2 bases and J 3 bases, with 11 bases left between them. Germline V gives CDR1 SGHDT, CDR2 YYEEEE. CDR3: CASSLLGTANEKLFF. CDR3 DNA sequence: TGTGCCAGCAGCTTACTCGGGACGGCTAATGAAAAACTGTTTTTT.

V is TRBV28 and J is TRBJ1-2, with 7 bases fitting TRBD1. Looked up from germline, CDR1 is MDHEN and CDR2 is SYDVKM. V was pared by 6 bases and J by 2 bases, with 6 bases of the junction left unmatched. The CDR3 spans 14 residues. CDR3 loop: CASRLGQENYGYTF. The DNA for the CDR3 is TGTGCCAGCAGACTAGGACAGGAAAACTATGGCTACACCTTC.

The chain carries TRBV5-6 and TRBJ2-5, with a tentative D call TRBD1 (5 bases). The V gene lost 3 bases and the J gene lost 6 bases, with 15 bases spanning the gap. The CDR3 totals 14 residues. Germline CDR1 is SGHDT and CDR2 is YYEEEE. CDR3 DNA sequence: TGTGCCAGCAGCTCGTGGACAAGCCGCCAGACCCAGTACTTC. This gives the protein CASSSWTSRQTQYF. Supplemented by reference TRBV5-6 and TRBJ2-5, the full variable domain reads DAGVTQSPTHLIKTRGQQVTLRCSPKSGHDTVSWYQQALGQGPQFIFQYYEEEERQRGNFPDRFSGHQFPNYSSELNVNALLLGDSALYLCASSSWTSRQTQYFGPGTRLLVL.

The chain recombines TRBV10-2 with TRBJ2-1, with 13 bases lining up with TRBD2. Germline loops: CDR1 WSHSY, CDR2 SAAADI. This CDR3 is 15 amino acids long. V lost 6 bases, J lost 3 bases, and 2 bases stayed unmatched. The CDR3 sequence is CASRGLAGLYNEQFF. The CDR3 bases are TGCGCCAGCAGGGGACTAGCGGGGCTCTACAATGAGCAGTTCTTC.

The chain uses TRBV7-2 and TRBJ1-5; no reliable D call. The V and J ends lost 2 bases and 1 base respectively, with 9 bases between them. Germline CDR1 is SGHTA and CDR2 is FQGNSA. The CDR3 spans 15 residues. The CDR3 region is CASSLSGGSNQPQHF. CDR3 DNA: TGTGCCAGCAGCTTATCTGGTGGGAGCAATCAGCCCCAGCATTTT.

V and J are TRBV14 and TRBJ2-3, with 7 bases fitting TRBD1. Unmatched junction bases numbered 3, after V lost 2 bases and J lost 4 bases. The CDR3 sequence is 14 residues long. CDR1 is SGHDN and CDR2 is FVKESK in the germline V gene. CDR3 residues: CASSQTGVPDTQYF. CDR3 DNA: TGTGCCAGCAGCCAAACAGGGGTCCCAGATACGCAGTATTTT. The whole variable domain, remainder taken from reference TRBV14 and TRBJ2-3, is EAGVTQFPSHSVIEKGQTVTLRCDPISGHDNLYWYRRVMGKEIKFLLHFVKESKQDESGMPNNRFLAERTGGTYSTLKVQPAELEDSGVYFCASSQTGVPDTQYFGPGTRLTVL.

The rearrangement links TRBV25-1 to TRBJ2-2; no clear D gene. The CDR3 spans 14 residues. In germline, CDR1 is MGHDK, CDR2 SYGVNS. Trimming removed 3 bases at V and 3 bases at J, with 8 bases between. In DNA form, the CDR3 reads TGTGCCAGCAGTGATCGAGGATACACCGGGGAGCTGTTTTTT. Translated: CASSDRGYTGELFF.

V gene TRBV5-4 combines with J gene TRBJ2-3; D gene uncertain. The germline gives CDR1 SGHNT, CDR2 YYREEE (reference sequence). V lost 3 bases and J lost 1, with 12 bases in between. The CDR3 is made up of 15 amino acids. The CDR3 here is CASSSNRSRTDTQYF. The CDR3 DNA sequence: TGTGCCAGCAGCTCGAATCGGTCGCGCACAGATACGCAGTATTTT.

The V call is TRBV4-1, the J call TRBJ2-1; 11 bases are shared with TRBD2. This CDR3 comprises 16 residues. The V gene end was trimmed by 3 bases and the J gene end by 2 bases; junction bases not matched to a gene: 3. CDR1 and CDR2 from the germline V gene are MGHRA and YSYEKL. The CDR3 spells CASSQVLAGAYNEQFF. In DNA, the CDR3 is TGCGCCAGCAGCCAGGTACTAGCGGGGGCCTACAATGAGCAGTTCTTC.

This sequence joins TRBV5-4 and TRBJ2-7; D might be TRBD1 (6 bases). Germline CDR1 reads SGHNT; CDR2 reads YYREEE (reference sequence). Trimming cost V 3 bases and J 3 bases, with 13 bases left between them. This CDR3 spans 14 amino acids. CDR3 in amino acids: CASSSTGKGYEQYF. In DNA, the CDR3 is TGTGCCAGCAGCTCAACAGGGAAAGGCTACGAGCAGTACTTC.

The gene calls are TRBV2 and TRBJ2-2; 9 bases align to TRBD1. There are 16 residues in the CDR3. V was pared by 4 bases and J by 6 bases, with 9 bases of the junction left unmatched. Germline-derived CDR1 and CDR2 are SNHLY and FYNNEI. CDR3 coding DNA: TGTGCCAGCAGTGGCGACAGGGGGAGGGCGCCCGGGGAGCTGTTTTTT. Translation gives CASSGDRGRAPGELFF. Complete variable domain (other parts from reference TRBV2 and TRBJ2-2): EPEVTQTPSHQVTQMGQEVILRCVPISNHLYFYWYRQILGQKVEFLVSFYNNEISEKSEIFDDQFSVERPDGSNFTLKIRSTKLEDSAMYFCASSGDRGRAPGELFFGEGSRLTVL.